Each of the 2 T cell receptor beta chains below was sequenced from the same sample in a study of human T cells and chemical hapten exposure. A single record per CDR3 protein comes from TCRdb applying MiXCR to the RACE reads. The sample has nearly 85,000 distinct CDR3 sequences, 11% seen once. Indicated time point: patch test 2, 6 weeks after DPC sensitization. Treatment denoted: therapeutic diphenylcyclopropenone sensitization with weekly scalp DPC. The sequenced sample was whole blood, obtained in connection with sensitization to the hapten diphenylcyclopropenone (DPC). These receptors all come from a man aged 18 to 35 with alopecia areata. Some clones in this sample may be carry-over from other donors' samples.

This clonotype has more than one count but fewer than ten. The rearrangement uses TRBV29-1 and TRBJ1-2; tentatively, D is TRBD1 (5 bases). The CDR3 is 13 residues long. Germline assignment: CDR1 SQVTM and CDR2 ANQGSEA. V lost 5 bases, J lost 7 bases, and 17 bases lay in between. DNA of the CDR3: TGCAGCGTTTTTCCTCCTGGGGACCTTGGCTACACCTTC. It translates to CSVFPPGDLGYTF.

The chain carries TRBV7-6 and TRBJ2-5; the match to TRBD1 covers 9 bases. J gave up 5 bases and V 5 bases, and 9 bases lay outside the gene matches. CDR1 and CDR2 from the germline V gene are SGHVS and FNYEAQ. The CDR3 totals 15 residues. CDR3 in DNA: TGTGCCAGCAGCCCCGCACAGGGGGCGGGGGAGACCCAGTACTTC. This encodes CASSPAQGAGETQYF.